A single sample gave rise to the 23 T cell receptor beta chains below, sequenced in a study of B cell selection in AIRE deficiency. Sorted regulatory T cells were CD4-positive, CD25-high and CD127-low or negative. Some clones are missing from TCRdb's copy, which holds only in-frame ones; the method was immunoSEQ multiplex PCR. Here the sample spans 20,000 to 25,000 clones, 94% being singletons. Sequencing used Tregs sorted from PBMCs. These receptors all come from a human donor with AIRE deficiency.

The chain uses TRBV29-1 and TRBJ2-5; possible D gene TRBD2, 7 bases. CDR3 length equals 14 residues. CDR1 and CDR2 from the germline V gene are SQVTM and ANQGSEA. Deletions cut 4 bases from V and 5 bases from J, with 17 bases between. CDR3 bases: TGCAGCGTTGTCCTGCGGGGGCTTCGGGAGACCCAGTACTTC. It translates to CSVVLRGLRETQYF.

The chain is built from TRBV5-1 and TRBJ1-1; the D is unclear. This CDR3 region has 14 residues. Germline CDR1 and CDR2: SGHRS and YFSETQ. V was trimmed by 4 bases and J by 1 base, leaving 11 bases between them. CDR3: CASSLKPGNTEAFF. In DNA, the CDR3 is TGCGCCAGCAGCCTCAAACCCGGGAACACTGAAGCTTTCTTT.

The V gene is TRBV10-3, the J gene TRBJ1-6; a weak D match, TRBD1 (5 bases). Trimming removed 2 bases from V and 8 bases from J, with 16 bases in between. The CDR3 extends over 16 amino acids. CDR1 is ENHRY and CDR2 is SYGVKD in the germline V gene. CDR3 sequence: CAISEPKGRVDSPLHF. The CDR3 nucleotides read TGTGCCATCAGTGAGCCGAAGGGCAGGGTAGATTCACCCCTCCACTTT.

The chain couples TRBV5-6 to TRBJ1-2, with 9 positions matching TRBD1. Germline loops: CDR1 SGHDT, CDR2 YYEEEE. Germline trimming cut 3 bases from V and 6 bases from J; bases unmatched to any gene: 6. The CDR3 has 14 residues. The CDR3 DNA reads as TGTGCCAGCAGCTACGTGGACAGGGGAGATGGCTACACCTTC. Translation: CASSYVDRGDGYTF.

The chain employs TRBV27 and TRBJ2-6; D might be TRBD1 or TRBD2, each matching 5 bases. Germline CDR1 and CDR2: MNHEY and SMNVEV (reference sequence). The ends were cut back, 2 bases at V and 2 bases at J, with 10 bases in the middle. The CDR3 extends over 16 amino acids. This CDR3 reads CASSLSQGPGANVLTF. In DNA, the CDR3 is TGTGCCAGCAGTTTAAGTCAGGGACCTGGGGCCAACGTCCTGACTTTC.

The rearrangement joins TRBV29-1 to TRBJ2-1; D is tentatively TRBD1 or TRBD2 (5 bases each). From germline, CDR1 is SQVTM and CDR2 ANQGSEA. Between the trimmed V and J ends, which lost 7 bases and 6 bases, there was a span of 13 bases. CDR3 size: 12 residues. CDR3 in DNA: TGCAGCGCGGGGCTTAGTGCCAATGAGCAGTTCTTC. Protein product: CSAGLSANEQFF.

V and J are TRBV6-1 and TRBJ2-5; D unresolved. Per germline, CDR1 MNHNS and CDR2 SASEGT. The CDR3 extends over 13 amino acids. Trimming removed 6 bases at V and 5 bases at J, with 13 bases between. CDR3 nucleotide sequence: TGTGCCAGCAGCGGCCTTGAGGCGGAGACCCAGTACTTC. Translation gives CASSGLEAETQYF.

The genes are TRBV5-6 and TRBJ2-7, with TRBD2 identical over 7 bases. Germline trimming cut 5 bases from V and 4 bases from J; bases unmatched to any gene: 3. The length of the CDR3 is 12 residues. The V gene's germline CDR1 is SGHDT and CDR2 YYEEEE. CDR3 coding DNA: TGTGCCAGCAGGGGAGGGTCGTACGAGCAGTACTTC. As protein: CASRGGSYEQYF.

This clone has a single count. V usage is TRBV27 and J usage is TRBJ1-1; D is uncertain. Trimming shortened V by 3 bases and J by 2 bases, and 7 bases separated the two germline ends. This CDR3 is built from 13 residues. The germline CDR1 and CDR2 sequences are MNHEY and SMNVEV (reference sequence). This CDR3 reads CASSFVGNTEAFF. The CDR3 bases are TGTGCCAGCAGTTTTGTAGGCAACACTGAAGCTTTCTTT.

V is TRBV7-2 and J is TRBJ2-5, with D perhaps matching TRBD2 (5 bases). The CDR3 runs to 13 residues. Trimming pared 5 bases from V and 5 bases from J, leaving 12 bases between. CDR1 is SGHTA, CDR2 FQGNSA, per germline. The chain's CDR3 is CASSPAGWETQYF. DNA for the CDR3: TGTGCCAGCAGCCCCGCGGGTTGGGAGACCCAGTACTTC.

J is TRBJ2-3 and V is TRBV9, with 11 bases fitting TRBD2. Germline V gives CDR1 SGDLS, CDR2 YYNGEE. Trimming at V came to 3 bases and at J to 3 bases, leaving 12 bases not matched to a gene. The CDR3 length is 18 residues. The chain's CDR3 is CASSGGTSGYWGTDTQYF. CDR3 sequence (DNA): TGTGCCAGCAGCGGGGGGACTAGCGGATATTGGGGGACAGATACGCAGTATTTT.

This rearrangement joins TRBV5-6 to TRBJ1-2; the D gene is possibly TRBD1 (5 bases). Germline CDR1 reads SGHDT; CDR2 reads YYEEEE. Trimming took 2 bases from V and 3 from J, leaving 8 bases between them. The CDR3 sequence is 13 residues long. CDR3 in amino acids: CASSFREDYGYTF. Written as DNA, the CDR3 is TGTGCCAGCAGCTTCAGGGAGGACTATGGCTACACCTTC.

J is TRBJ2-7 and V is TRBV7-8; 10 bases are a match to TRBD2. Germline V gene lookup returns CDR1 SGHVS and CDR2 FQNEAQ. The V gene end was trimmed by 1 base and the J gene end by 0 bases; junction bases not matched to a gene: 9. The CDR3 is 18 residues long. The CDR3 spells CASSLGTPAGGSSYEQYF. The CDR3 nucleotides are TGTGCCAGCAGCTTAGGAACCCCAGCGGGAGGGAGCTCCTACGAGCAGTACTTC.

The chain recombines TRBV11-2 with TRBJ1-1; D might be TRBD1 (5 bases). The ends were cut back, 5 bases at V and 5 bases at J, with 15 bases in the middle. The CDR3 totals 14 residues. CDR1 is SGHAT, CDR2 FQNNGV, per germline. For the CDR3, the DNA is TGTGCCAGCAGCCCATCCCTCGGGGGGACTGAAGCTTTCTTT. It is translated as CASSPSLGGTEAFF.

This clone was observed once. This chain links TRBV7-9 with TRBJ2-4, with 11 nucleotides matching TRBD2. With 2 bases clipped from V and 5 bases from J, the junction kept 5 bases outside the gene matches. Germline lookup yields CDR1 SEHNR and CDR2 FQNEAQ (reference sequence). The CDR3 is 16 residues long. The CDR3 DNA is TGTGCCAGCAGCTTATGGACGGGACTAGCGGAAAACATTCAGTACTTC. This translates into CASSLWTGLAENIQYF.

The chain employs TRBV19 and TRBJ1-1; TRBD1 agrees at 7 bases. Germline CDR1 reads LNHDA; CDR2 reads SQIVND (reference sequence). The CDR3 runs 17 residues. V shed 1 base and J 0 bases; nucleotides not matched to a gene: 8. The CDR3 spells CASSIVDRAPVNTEAFF. The CDR3 nucleotides read TGTGCCAGTAGTATAGTCGACAGGGCCCCAGTGAACACTGAAGCTTTCTTT.

The rearrangement links TRBV4-3 to TRBJ2-5; D gene unclear. The V end lost 3 bases, the J end lost 2 bases, and 7 bases lay between the germline ends. This CDR3 contains 13 residues. In germline, CDR1 is LGHNA, CDR2 YSLEER. The CDR3 bases are TGCGCCAGCAGCCAGACAACGCAAGAGACCCAGTACTTC. Translating it yields CASSQTTQETQYF.

This chain joins TRBV15 and TRBJ1-2; no clear D. Germline V gene sequence: CDR1 LNHNV, CDR2 YYDKDF (reference sequence). The CDR3 is 17 residues long. With 0 bases removed from V and 2 bases from J, the gap between germline ends came to 16 bases. DNA of the CDR3: TGTGCCACCAGCAGAGATCACGCGGCGGGCAGAAACTATGGCTACACCTTC. This encodes CATSRDHAAGRNYGYTF.

Only one count was recorded for this clone. V is TRBV5-6 and J is TRBJ2-2, with 11 bases matching TRBD2. The germline V gene encodes CDR1 SGHDT and CDR2 YYEEEE. The CDR3 length is 17 residues. With 1 base clipped from V and 3 bases from J, the junction kept 5 bases outside the gene matches. CDR3 sequence reads: CASSLIPSGRYTGELFF. The DNA of the CDR3 is TGTGCCAGCAGCTTGATCCCTAGCGGGAGGTACACCGGGGAGCTGTTTTTT.

The V gene is TRBV6-6, the J gene TRBJ2-1; 7 bases line up with TRBD2. Per germline, CDR1 MNHNY and CDR2 SVGAGI (reference sequence). V gave up 4 bases and J gave up 15 bases; unmatched junction bases: 9. The CDR3 sequence is 12 residues long. The CDR3 DNA reads TGTGCCAGCAGTTCATTTGCGGGAGTACTGTTCTTC. The encoded protein is CASSSFAGVLFF.

V and J are TRBV7-9 and TRBJ2-3; weak D call: TRBD1 (5 bases). Germline CDR1 SEHNR, CDR2 FQNEAQ (reference sequence). V was shortened by 1 base and J by 2 bases, with 13 bases between the two germline ends. The CDR3 extends over 16 amino acids. The DNA for the CDR3 is TGTGCCAGCAGCTTAGATTTGGGGCAAGCCACAGATACGCAGTATTTT. This codes for CASSLDLGQATDTQYF.

The rearrangement uses TRBV6-5 and TRBJ2-2; D call uncertain. CDR1 is MNHEY and CDR2 is SVGAGI in the germline V gene. V lost 4 bases to trimming and J lost 2 bases, with 8 bases between them. The CDR3 is 14 amino acids. The CDR3: CASSLHTNTGELFF. The CDR3 nucleotides are TGTGCCAGCAGTTTACACACCAACACCGGGGAGCTGTTTTTT.

This chain joins TRBV19 and TRBJ1-2; D ambiguous. This CDR3 spans 14 amino acids. Trimming took off 10 bases at V and 11 bases at J, with 26 bases between the two ends. Germline assignment: CDR1 LNHDA and CDR2 SQIVND (reference sequence). CDR3 nucleotide sequence: TGTGCCACCCGTCCGGTGGGGAGTATAGAGTCTTACACCTTC. Its translation: CATRPVGSIESYTF. Full variable domain (rest looked up from reference TRBV19 and TRBJ1-2): DGGITQSPKYLFRKEGQNVTLSCEQNLNHDAMYWYRQDPGQGLRLIYYSQIVNDFQKGDIAEGYSVSREKKESFPLTVTSAQKNPTAFYLCATRPVGSIESYTFGSGTRLTVV.